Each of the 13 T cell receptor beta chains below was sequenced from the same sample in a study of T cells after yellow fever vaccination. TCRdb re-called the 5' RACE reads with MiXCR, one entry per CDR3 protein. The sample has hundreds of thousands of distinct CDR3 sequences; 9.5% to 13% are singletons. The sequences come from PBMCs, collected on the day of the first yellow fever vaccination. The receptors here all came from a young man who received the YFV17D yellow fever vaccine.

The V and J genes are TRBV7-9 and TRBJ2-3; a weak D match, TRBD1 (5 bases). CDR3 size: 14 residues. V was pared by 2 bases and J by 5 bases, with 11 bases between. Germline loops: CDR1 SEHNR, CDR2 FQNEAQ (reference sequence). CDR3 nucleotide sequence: TGTGCCAGCAGCTTACACCAGGGAATAGATACGCAGTATTTT. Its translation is CASSLHQGIDTQYF.

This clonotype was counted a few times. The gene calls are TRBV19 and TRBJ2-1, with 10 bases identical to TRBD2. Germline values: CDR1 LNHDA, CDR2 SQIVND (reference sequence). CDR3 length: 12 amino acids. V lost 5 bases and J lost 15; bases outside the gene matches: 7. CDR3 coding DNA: TGTGCCAGTAGTTGGCTAGCGGGGGCTCTGTTCTTC. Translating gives CASSWLAGALFF. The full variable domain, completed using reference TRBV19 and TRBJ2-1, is DGGITQSPKYLFRKEGQNVTLSCEQNLNHDAMYWYRQDPGQGLRLIYYSQIVNDFQKGDIAEGYSVSREKKESFPLTVTSAQKNPTAFYLCASSWLAGALFFGPGTRLTVL.

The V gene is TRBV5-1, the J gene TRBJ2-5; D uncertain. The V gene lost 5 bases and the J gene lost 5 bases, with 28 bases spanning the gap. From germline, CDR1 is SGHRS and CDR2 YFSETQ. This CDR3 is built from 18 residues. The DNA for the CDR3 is TGCGCCAGCAGTTTAGCCCCGGGCTCGGACCGGCGTGGGGAGACCCAGTACTTC. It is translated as CASSLAPGSDRRGETQYF. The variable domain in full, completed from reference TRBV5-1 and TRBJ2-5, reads KAGVTQTPRYLIKTRGQQVTLSCSPISGHRSVSWYQQTPGQGLQFLFEYFSETQRNKGNFPGRFSGRQFSNSRSEMNVSTLELGDSALYLCASSLAPGSDRRGETQYFGPGTRLLVL.

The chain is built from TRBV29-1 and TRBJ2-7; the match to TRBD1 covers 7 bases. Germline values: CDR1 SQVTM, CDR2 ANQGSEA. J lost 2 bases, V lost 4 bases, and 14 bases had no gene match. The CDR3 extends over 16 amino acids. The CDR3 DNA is TGCAGCGTTGTAGCCTCGGCCAGGACAGGACCCTACGAGCAGTACTTC. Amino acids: CSVVASARTGPYEQYF.

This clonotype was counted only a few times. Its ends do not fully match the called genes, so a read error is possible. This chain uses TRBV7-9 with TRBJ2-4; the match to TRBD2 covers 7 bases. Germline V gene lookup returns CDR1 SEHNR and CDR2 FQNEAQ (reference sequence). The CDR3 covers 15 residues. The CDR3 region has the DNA TGTGCCAGCAGCTTAGGGGCGGGAGCCCAAAACATTCAGTACTTC. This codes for CASSLGAGAQNIQYF. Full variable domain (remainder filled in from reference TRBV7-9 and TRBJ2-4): DTGVSQNPRHKITKRGQNVTFRCDPISEHNRLYWYRQTLGQGPEFLTYFQNEAQLEKSRLLSDRFSAERPKGSFSTLEIQRTEQGDSAMYLCASSLGAGAQNIQYFGAGTRLSVL.

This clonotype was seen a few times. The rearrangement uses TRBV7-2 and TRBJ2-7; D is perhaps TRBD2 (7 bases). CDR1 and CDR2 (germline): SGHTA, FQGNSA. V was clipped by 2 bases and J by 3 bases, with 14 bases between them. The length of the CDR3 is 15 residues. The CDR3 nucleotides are TGTGCCAGCAGCTTACGTGGGGGGGCTCTCTACGAGCAGTACTTC. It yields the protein CASSLRGGALYEQYF.

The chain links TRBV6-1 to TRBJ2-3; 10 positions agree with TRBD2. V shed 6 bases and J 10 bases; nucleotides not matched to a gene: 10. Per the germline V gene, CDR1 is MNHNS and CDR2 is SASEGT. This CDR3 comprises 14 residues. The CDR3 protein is CASRSTSGVAPQYF. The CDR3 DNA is TGTGCCAGCAGGTCCACTAGCGGGGTAGCTCCGCAGTATTTT.

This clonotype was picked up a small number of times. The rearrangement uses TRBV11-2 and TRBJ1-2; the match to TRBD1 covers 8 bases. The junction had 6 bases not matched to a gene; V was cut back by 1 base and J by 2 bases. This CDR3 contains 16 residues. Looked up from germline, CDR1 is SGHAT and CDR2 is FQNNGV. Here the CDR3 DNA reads TGTGCCAGCAGCTTAGTTCGGTCAGGGGGCAACTATGGCTACACCTTC. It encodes CASSLVRSGGNYGYTF.

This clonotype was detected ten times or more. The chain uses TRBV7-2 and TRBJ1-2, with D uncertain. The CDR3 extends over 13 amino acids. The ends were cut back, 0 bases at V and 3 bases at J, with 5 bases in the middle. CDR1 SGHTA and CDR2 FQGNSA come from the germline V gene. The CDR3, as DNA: TGTGCCAGCAGCTTAGCTACGGACTATGGCTACACCTTC. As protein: CASSLATDYGYTF.

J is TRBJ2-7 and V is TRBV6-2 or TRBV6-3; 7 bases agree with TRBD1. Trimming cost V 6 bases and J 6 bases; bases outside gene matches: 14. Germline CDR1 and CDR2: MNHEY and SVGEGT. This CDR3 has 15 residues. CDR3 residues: CASRTRGGAQVEQYF. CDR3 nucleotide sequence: TGTGCCAGCAGAACCCGAGGGGGCGCACAAGTCGAGCAGTACTTC.

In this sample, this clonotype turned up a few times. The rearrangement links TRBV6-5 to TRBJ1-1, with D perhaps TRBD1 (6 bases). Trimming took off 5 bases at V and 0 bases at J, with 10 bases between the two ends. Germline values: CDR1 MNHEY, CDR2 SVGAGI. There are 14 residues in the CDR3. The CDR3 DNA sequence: TGTGCCAGCAGTCACGACAGGTTGAACACTGAAGCTTTCTTT. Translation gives CASSHDRLNTEAFF.

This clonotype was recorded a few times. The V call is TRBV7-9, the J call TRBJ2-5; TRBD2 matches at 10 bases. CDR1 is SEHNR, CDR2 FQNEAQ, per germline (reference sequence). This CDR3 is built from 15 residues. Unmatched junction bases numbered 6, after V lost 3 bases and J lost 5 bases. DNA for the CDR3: TGTGCCAGCAGCTTGGCAGCGGGGGGGCCGGAGACCCAGTACTTC. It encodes CASSLAAGGPETQYF.

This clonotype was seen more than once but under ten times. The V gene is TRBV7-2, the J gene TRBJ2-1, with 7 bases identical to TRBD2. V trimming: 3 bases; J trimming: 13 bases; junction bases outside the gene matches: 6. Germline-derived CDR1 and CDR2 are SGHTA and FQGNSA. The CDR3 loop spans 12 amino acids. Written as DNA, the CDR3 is TGTGCCAGCAGCTTTGTAGCGGGTGGTCAGTTCTTC. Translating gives CASSFVAGGQFF.